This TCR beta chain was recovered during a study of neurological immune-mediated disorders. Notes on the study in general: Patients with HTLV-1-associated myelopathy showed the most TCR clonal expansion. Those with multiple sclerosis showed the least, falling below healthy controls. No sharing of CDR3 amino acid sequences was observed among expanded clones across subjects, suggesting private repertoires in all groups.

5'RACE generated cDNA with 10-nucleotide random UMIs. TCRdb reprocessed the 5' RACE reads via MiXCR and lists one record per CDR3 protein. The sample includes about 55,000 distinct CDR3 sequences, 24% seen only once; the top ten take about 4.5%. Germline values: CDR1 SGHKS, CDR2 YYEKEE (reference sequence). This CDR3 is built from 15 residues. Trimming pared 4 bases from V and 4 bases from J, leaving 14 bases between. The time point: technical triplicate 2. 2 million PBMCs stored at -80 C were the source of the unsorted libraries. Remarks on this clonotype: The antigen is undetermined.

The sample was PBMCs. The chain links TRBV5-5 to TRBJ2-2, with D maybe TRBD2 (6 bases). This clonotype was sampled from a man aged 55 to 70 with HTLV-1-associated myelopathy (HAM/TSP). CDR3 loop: CASSPSPGGTGELFF. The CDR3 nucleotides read TGTGCCAGCAGCCCTTCCCCCGGGGGCACCGGGGAGCTGTTTTTT. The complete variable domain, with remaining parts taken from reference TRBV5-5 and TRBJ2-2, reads DAGVTQSPTHLIKTRGQQVTLRCSPISGHKSVSWYQQVLGQGPQFIFQYYEKEERGRGNFPDRFSARQFPNYSSELNVNALLLGDSALYLCASSPSPGGTGELFFGEGSRLTVL.